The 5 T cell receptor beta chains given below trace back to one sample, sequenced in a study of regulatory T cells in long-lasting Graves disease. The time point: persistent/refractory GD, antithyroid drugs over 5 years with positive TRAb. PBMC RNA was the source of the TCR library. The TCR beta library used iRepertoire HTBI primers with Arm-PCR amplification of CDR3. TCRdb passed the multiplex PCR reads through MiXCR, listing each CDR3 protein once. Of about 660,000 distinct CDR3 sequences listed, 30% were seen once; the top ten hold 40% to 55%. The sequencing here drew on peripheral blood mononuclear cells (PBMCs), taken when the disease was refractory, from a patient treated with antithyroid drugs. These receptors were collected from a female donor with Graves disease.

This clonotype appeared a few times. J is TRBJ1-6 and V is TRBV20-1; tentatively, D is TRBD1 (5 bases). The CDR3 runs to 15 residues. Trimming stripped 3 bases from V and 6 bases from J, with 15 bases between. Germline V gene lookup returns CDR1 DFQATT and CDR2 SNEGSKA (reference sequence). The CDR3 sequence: CSAREPGRSNSPLHF. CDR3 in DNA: TGCAGTGCTAGGGAACCGGGACGGAGTAATTCACCCCTCCACTTT.

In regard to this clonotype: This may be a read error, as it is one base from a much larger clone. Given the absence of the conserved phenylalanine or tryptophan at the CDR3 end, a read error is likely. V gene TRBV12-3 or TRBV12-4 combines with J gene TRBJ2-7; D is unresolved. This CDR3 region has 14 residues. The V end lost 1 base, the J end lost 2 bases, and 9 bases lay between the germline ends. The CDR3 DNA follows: TGTGCCAGCAGTTTAGTGGGCCCGACCTACGAGCAGTACCTC. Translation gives CASSLVGPTYEQYL.

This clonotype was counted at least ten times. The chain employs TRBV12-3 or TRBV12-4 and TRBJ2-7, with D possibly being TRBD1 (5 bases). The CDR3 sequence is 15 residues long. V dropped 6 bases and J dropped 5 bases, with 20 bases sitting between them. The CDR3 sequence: CASSLHGHRSDEQYF. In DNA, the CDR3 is TGTGCCAGCAGCCTTCACGGACACCGGTCGGACGAGCAGTACTTC.

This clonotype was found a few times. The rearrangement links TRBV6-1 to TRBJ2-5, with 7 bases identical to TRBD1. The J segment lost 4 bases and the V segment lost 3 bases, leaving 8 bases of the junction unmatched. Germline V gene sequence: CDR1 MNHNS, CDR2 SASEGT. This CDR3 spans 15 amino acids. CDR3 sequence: CASSDELDRVETQYF. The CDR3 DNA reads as TGTGCCAGCAGTGATGAACTCGACAGGGTAGAGACCCAGTACTTC.

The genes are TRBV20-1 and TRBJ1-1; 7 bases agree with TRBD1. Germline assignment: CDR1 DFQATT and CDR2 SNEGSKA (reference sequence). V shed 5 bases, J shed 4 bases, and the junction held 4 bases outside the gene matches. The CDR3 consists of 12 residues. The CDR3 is CSADAGGTEAFF. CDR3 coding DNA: TGCAGTGCTGATGCAGGGGGCACTGAAGCTTTCTTT.